One sample yielded the 21 T cell receptor beta chains listed below, sequenced in a study of T cells in Graves' hyperthyroidism and ophthalmopathy. Using RNA transcripts as the source, TCR beta CDR3 regions were amplified. HTBI primers were used for first-round RT-PCR of the TCR CDR3. TCRdb reanalysed the multiplex PCR reads using MiXCR and keeps one entry per CDR3 protein. The data show nearly 750,000 distinct CDR3 sequences, with approximately 40% seen just once and around 32% held by the top ten. Sequencing was carried out using blood. Every receptor here comes from a woman aged 40 to 50 with Graves' hyperthyroidism.

This clonotype has at least ten counts. V gene TRBV29-1 combines with J gene TRBJ2-7, with 11 bases that match TRBD1. The V gene's germline CDR1 is SQVTM and CDR2 ANQGSEA. The CDR3 loop spans 11 amino acids. CDR3: CSGQGAGEQYF. The CDR3 DNA follows: TGCTCAGGACAGGGGGCGGGAGAGCAGTACTTC.

This clonotype was detected a few times. The chain has TRBV10-3 and TRBJ1-1; D gene unclear. Germline CDR1 is ENHRY and CDR2 is SYGVKD. V gave up 10 bases and J gave up 12 bases, with 18 bases separating them. This CDR3 has 11 amino acids. DNA of the CDR3: TGTGCCAGCATCACGGGGTCGAGATCTTTCTTT. Its translation is CASITGSRSFF.

This clonotype has a handful of counts. The chain carries TRBV7-2 and TRBJ1-2, with D perhaps matching TRBD1 (5 bases). The CDR3 is made up of 16 amino acids. In germline, CDR1 is SGHTA, CDR2 FQGNSA. The V gene lost 3 bases and the J gene lost 4 bases, with 18 bases spanning the gap. In DNA form, the CDR3 reads TGTGCCAGCAGCTTCGAACTCCCCCGGACAACCTATGGCTACACCTTC. Its protein product is CASSFELPRTTYGYTF.

A few counts support this clonotype. The chain is built from TRBV6-6 and TRBJ1-2; D not resolved. The CDR3 has 11 residues. Trimming took 6 bases from V and 3 from J, leaving 5 bases between them. Germline V gene sequence: CDR1 MNHNY, CDR2 SVGAGI (reference sequence). The CDR3 DNA is TGTGCCAGCAGAAACCACTATGGCTACACCTTC. Encoded protein: CASRNHYGYTF.

V is TRBV7-2 and J is TRBJ1-2; 8 positions match TRBD1. Per germline, CDR1 SGHTA and CDR2 FQGNSA. Unmatched junction bases numbered 7, after V lost 4 bases and J lost 3 bases. The CDR3 loop spans 15 amino acids. The CDR3 is CASSSPGQVHYGYTF. The CDR3 nucleotides read TGTGCCAGCAGCTCCCCGGGACAGGTTCACTATGGCTACACCTTC.

In this sample, this clonotype turned up many times. The CDR3 protein is CASSEQPIQPQHF. The CDR3, as DNA: TGTGCCAGCAGTGAACAGCCGATTCAGCCCCAGCATTTT. The chain couples TRBV6-5 to TRBJ1-5; the D is unclear. CDR1 MNHEY and CDR2 SVGAGI come from the germline V gene. The CDR3 consists of 13 residues. With 5 bases removed from V and 6 bases from J, the gap between germline ends came to 11 bases.

This clonotype has at least ten counts. The V and J genes are TRBV7-8 and TRBJ2-7, with 10 bases matching TRBD1. CDR1 is SGHVS and CDR2 is FQNEAQ in the germline V gene. The CDR3 has 15 amino acids. Trimming cost V 2 bases and J 2 bases; bases outside gene matches: 3. CDR3 bases: TGTGCCAGCAGCTTACGGGGACAGGGGACCTACGAGCAGTACTTC. It yields the protein CASSLRGQGTYEQYF.

This clonotype has a handful of counts. The V call is TRBV19, the J call TRBJ2-2; unclear D gene. CDR3 size: 14 residues. CDR1 and CDR2 from the germline V gene are LNHDA and SQIVND (reference sequence). Between the trimmed V and J ends, which lost 6 bases and 2 bases, there was a span of 10 bases. The CDR3 sequence: CASSTGTNTGELFF. CDR3 DNA: TGTGCCAGTAGCACCGGAACTAACACCGGGGAGCTGTTTTTT.

This clonotype turned up a few times. The chain is built from TRBV19 and TRBJ1-3; no clear D gene. The CDR3 has 14 residues. The V gene lost 5 bases and the J gene lost 7 bases, with 15 bases spanning the gap. The germline V gene encodes CDR1 LNHDA and CDR2 SQIVND (reference sequence). The CDR3 DNA reads TGTGCCAGTAGTGTCCAGTTCGAAGGGAACACCATATATTTT. It encodes CASSVQFEGNTIYF.

In this sample, this clonotype turned up a few times. The chain combines TRBV19 with TRBJ1-2; no definite D call. V was shortened by 6 bases and J by 3 bases, with 11 bases between the two germline ends. Germline CDR1 and CDR2: LNHDA and SQIVND (reference sequence). The CDR3 sequence is 13 residues long. CDR3 loop: CASSPARDYGYTF. The DNA of the CDR3 is TGTGCCAGTAGCCCGGCCCGGGACTATGGCTACACCTTC.

This clonotype has just a few counts. The chain employs TRBV12-3 or TRBV12-4 and TRBJ1-2; TRBD1 matches at 7 bases. The CDR3 covers 13 residues. V dropped 7 bases and J dropped 4; count of bases not matched to a gene: 6. CDR3 residues: CASNAGGLYGYTF. The CDR3 DNA is TGTGCCAGCAACGCAGGGGGACTCTATGGCTACACCTTC.

This clonotype has a handful of counts. V usage is TRBV6-5 and J usage is TRBJ2-5, with D possibly being TRBD2 (7 bases). Per germline, CDR1 MNHEY and CDR2 SVGAGI. Trimming left V 4 bases short and J 1 base short, with 16 bases between. The CDR3 covers 16 residues. CDR3 in amino acids: CASSLAGALPQETQYF. The CDR3 DNA sequence: TGTGCCAGCAGTTTGGCGGGGGCACTACCCCAAGAGACCCAGTACTTC.

V and J are TRBV12-3 or TRBV12-4 and TRBJ2-5; possible D gene TRBD1, 6 bases. CDR3 size: 15 residues. V gave up 5 bases and J gave up 2 bases, with 15 bases separating them. CDR3 nucleotide sequence: TGTGCCAGCAGTCTCGAGGGGGTTCGACAAGAGACCCAGTACTTC. It specifies CASSLEGVRQETQYF.

About this clonotype itself: With a much larger clone just one base away, this may be a read error. This sequence joins TRBV29-1 and TRBJ2-5, with 9 bases aligning to TRBD1. J gave up 9 bases and V 8 bases, and 13 bases lay outside the gene matches. This CDR3 spans 13 amino acids. Germline-derived CDR1 and CDR2 are SQVTM and ANQGSEA. The CDR3 DNA sequence: TGCAGCTTTAACAGGGGGCGCCTTGAGGCCCAGTACTTC. Translating it yields CSFNRGRLEAQYF. The full variable domain, completed using reference TRBV29-1 and TRBJ2-5, is SAVISQKPSRDICQRGTSLTIQCQVDSQVTMMFWYRQQPGQSLTLIATANQGSEATYESGFVIDKFPISRPNLTFSTLTVSNMSPEDSSIYLCSFNRGRLEAQYFGPGTRLLVL.

The chain has TRBV6-1 and TRBJ2-7; tentative D call: TRBD1 (5 bases). The CDR3 totals 13 residues. V lost 7 bases to trimming and J lost 3 bases, with 13 bases between them. The germline CDR1 and CDR2 sequences are MNHNS and SASEGT. This CDR3 is CASTQDTYYEQYF. CDR3 nucleotides: TGTGCCAGCACCCAGGACACCTACTACGAGCAGTACTTC.

On this clonotype: A much larger clone is a single base away; this may be a read error. The chain recombines TRBV10-3 with TRBJ2-7; D gene ambiguous. Germline CDR1 ENHRY, CDR2 SYGVKD. Trimming stripped 4 bases from V and 8 bases from J, with 15 bases between. This CDR3 contains 13 residues. CDR3 region: CAISAPLKAKQYF. The CDR3 DNA sequence: TGTGCCATCAGTGCTCCCCTTAAAGCCAAGCAGTACTTC.

This chain's CDR3 is CASSDPGQGIRPNTGELFF. The CDR3 coding sequence is TGTGCCAGCAGTGATCCCGGACAGGGTATTAGACCAAACACCGGGGAGCTGTTTTTT. J is TRBJ2-2 and V is TRBV25-1, with 8 bases identical to TRBD1. Germline-derived CDR1 and CDR2 are MGHDK and SYGVNS. J lost 2 bases, V lost 3 bases, and 14 bases had no gene match. This CDR3 has 19 amino acids.

This clonotype has only a few counts. This chain connects TRBV12-3 or TRBV12-4 to TRBJ2-5, with D unresolved. The CDR3 runs 14 residues. Deletions cut 6 bases from V and 0 bases from J, with 11 bases between. The CDR3 loop is CASSLRQYQETQYF. The CDR3 nucleotides are TGTGCCAGCAGCTTACGGCAGTACCAAGAGACCCAGTACTTC.

The chain recombines TRBV12-5 with TRBJ2-2; no clear D. The germline CDR1 and CDR2 sequences are LGHNT and FRNRAP. V shed 0 bases and J shed 2 bases, with 7 bases lying between them. This CDR3 region has 15 residues. For the CDR3, the DNA is TGTGCTAGTGGTTTGGTGCAGCCCAACACCGGGGAGCTGTTTTTT. It is translated as CASGLVQPNTGELFF.

Many counts were recorded for this clonotype. J is TRBJ2-5 and V is TRBV24-1; the match to TRBD1 covers 8 bases. The V segment lost 0 bases and the J segment 4 bases; nucleotides outside the gene matches: 3. The CDR3 has 15 amino acids. The germline V gene encodes CDR1 KGHDR and CDR2 SFDVKD. The CDR3 bases are TGTGCCACCAGTGATTTGAGGACAGGGATAGAGACCCAGTACTTC. Translation gives CATSDLRTGIETQYF.

This chain uses TRBV5-1 with TRBJ2-7, with D unclear. The V end was cut by 0 bases, the J end by 4 bases, with 11 bases between. Germline CDR1 is SGHRS and CDR2 is YFSETQ. The CDR3 is 14 amino acids. The CDR3 DNA follows: TGCGCCAGCAGCTTGGTTCCGAACCAATACGAGCAGTACTTC. Protein: CASSLVPNQYEQYF.